The TCR beta chain under discussion was sequenced for a study of cytomegalovirus exposure and HLA in healthy donors. PCR employed 60 Vbeta and 13 Jbeta primers. Produced via immunoSEQ multiplex PCR; TCRdb's table is partial and in-frame only. The profile covers around 200,000 clones, with roughly 85% appearing a single time and around 2.3% taken by the ten largest. CDR1 is SGHRS and CDR2 is YFSETQ in the germline V gene. With 2 bases clipped from V and 0 bases from J, the junction kept 6 bases outside the gene matches. The CDR3 is 18 residues long. The specimen sequenced was PBMCs. The chain couples TRBV5-1 to TRBJ2-6; TRBD1 matches at 9 bases. The sequence was collected from a woman in her 50s in good health and CMV-seronegative. CDR3 bases: TGCGCCAGCAGCTTAGCCGGGACAGGGTCCTCTGGGGCCAACGTCCTGACTTTC. It translates to CASSLAGTGSSGANVLTF.